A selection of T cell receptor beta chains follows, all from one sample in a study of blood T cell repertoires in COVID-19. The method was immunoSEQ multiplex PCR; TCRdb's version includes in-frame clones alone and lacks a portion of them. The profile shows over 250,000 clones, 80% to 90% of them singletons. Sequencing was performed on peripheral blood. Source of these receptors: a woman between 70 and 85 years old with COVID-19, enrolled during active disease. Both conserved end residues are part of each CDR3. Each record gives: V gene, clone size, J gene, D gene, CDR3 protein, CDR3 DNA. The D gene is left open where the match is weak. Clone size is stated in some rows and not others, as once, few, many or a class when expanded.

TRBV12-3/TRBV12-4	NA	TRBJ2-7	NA	CASSLWQGYEQYF	TGTGCCAGCAGTTTGTGGCAGGGGTACGAGCAGTACTTC
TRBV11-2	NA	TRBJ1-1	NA	CASSGRDFAEAFF	TGTGCCAGCAGCGGCAGGGATTTCGCTGAAGCTTTCTTT
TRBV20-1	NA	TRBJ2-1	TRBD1	CSASTPNLARDRGHYNEQFF	TGCAGTGCTAGTACTCCAAACCTGGCCCGCGACAGGGGGCATTACAATGAGCAGTTCTTC
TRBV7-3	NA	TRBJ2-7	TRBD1	CASSPLGQGYEQYF	TGTGCCAGCAGCCCCCTGGGACAGGGCTACGAGCAGTACTTC
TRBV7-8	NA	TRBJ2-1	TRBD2	CASSLVSGGWNEQFF	TGTGCCAGCAGCTTAGTCAGCGGGGGGTGGAATGAGCAGTTCTTC
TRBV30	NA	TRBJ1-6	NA	CAWIGQFESPLHF	TGTGCCTGGATAGGACAGTTCGAGTCACCCCTCCACTTT
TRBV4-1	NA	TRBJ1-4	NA	CASSKQNEKLFF	TGCGCCAGCAGCAAACAAAATGAAAAACTGTTTTTT
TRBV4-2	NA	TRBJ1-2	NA	CASSRERGQTGGGGYTF	TGTGCCAGCAGCCGAGAAAGAGGTCAGACCGGCGGTGGTGGCTACACCTTC
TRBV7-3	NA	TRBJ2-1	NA	CASSRGNEQFF	TGTGCCAGCAGTAGAGGTAATGAGCAGTTCTTC
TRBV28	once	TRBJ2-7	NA	CASSLTDSSYEQYF	TGTGCCAGCAGTTTAACGGACAGCTCCTACGAGCAGTACTTC
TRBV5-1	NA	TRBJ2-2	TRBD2	CASLRTSGTGELFF	TGCGCCAGCCTACGGACTAGCGGCACCGGGGAGCTGTTTTTT
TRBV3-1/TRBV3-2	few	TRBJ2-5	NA	CASRLGGKQETQYF	TGTGCCAGCAGGCTAGGAGGTAAACAAGAGACCCAGTACTTC
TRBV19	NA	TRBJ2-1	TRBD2	CASSIGAGASEQFF	TGTGCCAGTAGTATTGGAGCGGGAGCTAGTGAGCAGTTCTTC
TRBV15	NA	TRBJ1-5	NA	CATRDRNQPQHF	TGTGCCACCCGGGATCGCAATCAGCCCCAGCATTTT
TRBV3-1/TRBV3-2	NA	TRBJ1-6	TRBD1	CASRQTGMGSPLHF	TGTGCCAGCAGACAGACAGGGATGGGTTCACCCCTCCACTTT
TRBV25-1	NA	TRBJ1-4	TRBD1	CASGRTGNEKLFF	TGTGCCAGCGGTAGGACAGGGAATGAAAAACTGTTTTTT
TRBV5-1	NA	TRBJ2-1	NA	CASSLVPAYNEQFF	TGCGCCAGCAGCTTGGTTCCGGCCTACAATGAGCAGTTCTTC
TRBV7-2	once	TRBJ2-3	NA	CASSLGVAGTDTQYF	TGTGCCAGCAGCCTCGGGGTGGCGGGAACAGATACGCAGTATTTT
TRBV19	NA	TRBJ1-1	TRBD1	CASQRQGASLTEAFF	TGTGCCAGCCAACGACAGGGGGCATCCCTCACTGAAGCTTTCTTT
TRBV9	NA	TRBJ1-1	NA	CASSATGDPSETEAFF	TGTGCCAGCAGCGCGACGGGGGACCCTTCGGAAACTGAAGCTTTCTTT
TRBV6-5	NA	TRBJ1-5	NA	CASSKTGLGDQPQHF	TGTGCCAGCAGTAAAACAGGGTTGGGGGATCAGCCCCAGCATTTT
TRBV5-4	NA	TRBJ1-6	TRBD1	CASSPGQAYNSPLHF	TGTGCCAGCAGCCCTGGACAGGCATATAATTCACCCCTCCACTTT
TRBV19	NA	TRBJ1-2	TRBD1	CASSPLGQGDYTF	TGTGCCAGTAGTCCGTTGGGACAGGGAGACTACACCTTC
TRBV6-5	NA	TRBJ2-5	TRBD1	CASSRDRRETQYF	TGTGCCAGCAGCCGGGACAGGCGGGAGACCCAGTACTTC
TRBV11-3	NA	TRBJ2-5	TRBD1	CASTTMDRGRGIETQYF	TGTGCCAGCACCACCATGGACAGGGGGCGAGGGATCGAGACCCAGTACTTC
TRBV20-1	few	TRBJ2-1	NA	CSARLGNEQFF	TGCAGTGCCCGACTAGGTAATGAGCAGTTCTTC
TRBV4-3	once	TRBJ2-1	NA	CASSQDRTGYNNNEQFF	TGCGCCAGCAGCCAAGACCGCACCGGGTATAATAACAATGAGCAGTTCTTC
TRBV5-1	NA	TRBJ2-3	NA	CASSLVLDFTDTQYF	TGCGCCAGCAGCTTGGTGTTAGACTTCACAGATACGCAGTATTTT
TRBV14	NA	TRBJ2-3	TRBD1	CASSPRDRGWADTQYF	TGTGCCAGCAGCCCCCGGGACAGGGGGTGGGCAGATACGCAGTATTTT
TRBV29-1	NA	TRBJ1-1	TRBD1	CSVCRDRGPEMTEAFF	TGCAGCGTTTGTAGGGACAGGGGTCCCGAAATGACTGAAGCTTTCTTT
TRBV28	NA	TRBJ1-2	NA	CASSYGGYTF	TGTGCCAGCAGTTACGGGGGCTACACCTTC
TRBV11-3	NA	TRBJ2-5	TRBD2	CASSLITSGGWEETQYF	TGTGCCAGCAGCTTAATAACTAGCGGGGGCTGGGAAGAGACCCAGTACTTC
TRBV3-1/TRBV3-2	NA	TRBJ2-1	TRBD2	CASSPRSSGRGHEQFF	TGTGCCAGCAGCCCCCGGTCTAGCGGGAGGGGGCATGAGCAGTTCTTC
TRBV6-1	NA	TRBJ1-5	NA	CASSEFAVSNQPQHF	TGTGCCAGCAGTGAATTCGCAGTGAGCAATCAGCCCCAGCATTTT
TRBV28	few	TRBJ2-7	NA	CASSLSGPHYEQYF	TGTGCCAGCAGCCTATCAGGCCCTCACTACGAGCAGTACTTC
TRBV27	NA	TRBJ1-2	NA	CASSSWGQNYGYTF	TGTGCCAGCAGTTCGTGGGGGCAGAACTATGGCTACACCTTC
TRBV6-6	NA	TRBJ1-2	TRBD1	CASSYNTGANYGYTF	TGTGCCAGCAGTTATAATACAGGGGCGAACTATGGCTACACCTTC
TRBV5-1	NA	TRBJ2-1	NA	CASSSDLENEQFF	TGCGCCAGCAGCTCGGATCTGGAGAATGAGCAGTTCTTC
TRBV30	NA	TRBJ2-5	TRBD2	CAWSGYTSGSSETQYF	TGTGCCTGGAGTGGGTATACTAGCGGGAGTTCTGAGACCCAGTACTTC
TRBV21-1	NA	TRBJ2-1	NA	CASSNGTSARGGEQFF	TGTGCCAGCAGCAACGGGACTAGCGCCAGAGGGGGTGAGCAGTTCTTC
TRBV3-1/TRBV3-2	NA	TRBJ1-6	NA	CASSLNSSPGAPSPLHF	TGTGCCAGCAGCTTAAATTCATCTCCTGGGGCGCCATCACCCCTCCACTTT
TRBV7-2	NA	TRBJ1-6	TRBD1	CASSSYWGTGTGTSPLHF	TGTGCCAGCAGCTCCTACTGGGGGACCGGGACAGGAACTTCACCCCTCCACTTT
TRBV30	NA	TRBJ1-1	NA	CAWSVQERTEAFF	TGTGCCTGGAGTGTCCAAGAGAGGACTGAAGCTTTCTTT
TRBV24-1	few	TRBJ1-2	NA	CATSDEDDRFKGYTF	TGTGCCACCAGTGATGAAGATGACAGGTTCAAAGGCTACACCTTC
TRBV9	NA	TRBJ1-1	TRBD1	CASSGMTGREEAFF	TGTGCCAGCAGCGGAATGACAGGGCGCGAAGAAGCTTTCTTT
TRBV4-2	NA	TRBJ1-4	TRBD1	CASSQAQGAEREKLFF	TGTGCCAGCAGCCAAGCCCAGGGGGCAGAGCGGGAAAAACTGTTTTTT
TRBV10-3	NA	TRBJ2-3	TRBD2	CAISRLAVSTDTQYF	TGTGCCATCAGTAGACTAGCGGTAAGCACAGATACGCAGTATTTT
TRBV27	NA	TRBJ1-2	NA	CASSAQGRSYTF	TGTGCCAGCAGTGCGCAGGGTAGAAGCTACACCTTC
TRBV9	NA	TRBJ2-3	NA	CASSNAPGVTDTQYF	TGTGCCAGCAGCAACGCTCCGGGAGTAACAGATACGCAGTATTTT